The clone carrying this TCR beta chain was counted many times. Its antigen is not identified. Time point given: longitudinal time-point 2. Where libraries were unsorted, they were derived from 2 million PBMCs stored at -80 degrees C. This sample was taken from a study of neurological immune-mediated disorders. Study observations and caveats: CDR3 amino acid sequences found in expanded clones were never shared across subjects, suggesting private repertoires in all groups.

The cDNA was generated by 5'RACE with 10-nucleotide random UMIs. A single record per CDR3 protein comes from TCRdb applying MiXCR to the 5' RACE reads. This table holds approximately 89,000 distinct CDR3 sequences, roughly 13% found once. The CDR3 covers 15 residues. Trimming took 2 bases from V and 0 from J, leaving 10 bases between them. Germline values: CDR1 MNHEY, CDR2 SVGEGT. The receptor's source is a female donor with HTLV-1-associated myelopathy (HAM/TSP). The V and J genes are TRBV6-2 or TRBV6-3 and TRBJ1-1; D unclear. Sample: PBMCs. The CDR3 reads CASSYISVLNTEAFF. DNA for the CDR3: TGTGCCAGCAGTTACATCTCAGTTTTGAACACTGAAGCTTTCTTT.